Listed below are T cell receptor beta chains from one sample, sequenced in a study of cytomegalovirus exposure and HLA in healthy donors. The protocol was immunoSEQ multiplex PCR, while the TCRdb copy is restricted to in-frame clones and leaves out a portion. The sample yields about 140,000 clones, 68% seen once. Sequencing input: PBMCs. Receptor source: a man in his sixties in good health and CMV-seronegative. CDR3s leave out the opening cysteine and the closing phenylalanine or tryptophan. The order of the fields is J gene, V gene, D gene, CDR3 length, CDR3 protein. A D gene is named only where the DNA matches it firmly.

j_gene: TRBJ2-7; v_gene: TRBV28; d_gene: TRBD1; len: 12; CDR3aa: ASRLQGPTYEQY
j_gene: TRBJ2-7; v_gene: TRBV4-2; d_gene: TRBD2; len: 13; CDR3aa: ASSHGLAEDYEQY
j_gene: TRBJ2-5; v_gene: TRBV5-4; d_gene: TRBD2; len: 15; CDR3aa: ASSLGLAGGQIQTQY
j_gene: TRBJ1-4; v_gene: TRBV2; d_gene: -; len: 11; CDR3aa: ASRAPGEEKLF
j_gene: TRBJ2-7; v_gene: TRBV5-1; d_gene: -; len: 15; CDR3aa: ASRGWDSGSSGYEQY
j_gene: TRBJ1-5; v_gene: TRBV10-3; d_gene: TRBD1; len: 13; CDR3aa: ATGTGQSGNQPQH
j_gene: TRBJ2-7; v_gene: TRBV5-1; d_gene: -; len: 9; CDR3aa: ASSFSNEQY
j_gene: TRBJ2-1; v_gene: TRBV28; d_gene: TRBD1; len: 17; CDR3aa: ASSLLSGGEDLLPDEQF
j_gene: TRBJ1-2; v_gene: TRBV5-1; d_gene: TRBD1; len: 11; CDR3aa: ASSRTGVYGYT
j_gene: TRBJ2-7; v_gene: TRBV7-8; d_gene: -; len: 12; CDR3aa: ASSLGHPDTEQY
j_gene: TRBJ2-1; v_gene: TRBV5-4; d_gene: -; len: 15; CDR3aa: ASSQQTLGPTYNEQF
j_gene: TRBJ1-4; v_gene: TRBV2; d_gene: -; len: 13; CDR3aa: ASSERQLSHEKLF
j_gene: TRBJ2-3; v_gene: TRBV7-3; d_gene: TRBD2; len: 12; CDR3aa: ASSLSGRGDTQY
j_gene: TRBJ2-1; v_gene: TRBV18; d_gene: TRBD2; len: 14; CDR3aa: ASSPPTGGRNSEQF
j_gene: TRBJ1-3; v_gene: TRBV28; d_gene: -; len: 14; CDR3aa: ASSTRGFGSGNTIY
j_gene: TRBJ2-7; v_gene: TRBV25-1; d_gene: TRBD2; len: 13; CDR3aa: ASRPGTSGFYEQY
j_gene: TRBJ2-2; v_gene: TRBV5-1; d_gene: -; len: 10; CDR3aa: ASSQEGWELF
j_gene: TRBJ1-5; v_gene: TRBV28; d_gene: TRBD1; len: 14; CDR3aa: ASSLFSARGNQPQH
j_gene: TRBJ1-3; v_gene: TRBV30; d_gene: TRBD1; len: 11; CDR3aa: AWRLTGGPTIY
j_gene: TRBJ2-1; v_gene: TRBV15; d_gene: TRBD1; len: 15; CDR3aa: ATSRDPPGQGFNEQF
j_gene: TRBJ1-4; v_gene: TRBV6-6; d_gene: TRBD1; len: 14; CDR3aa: ASSYDDRGWDEKLF
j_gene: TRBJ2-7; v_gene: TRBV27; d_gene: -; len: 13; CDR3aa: ASSLKGEKRNEQY
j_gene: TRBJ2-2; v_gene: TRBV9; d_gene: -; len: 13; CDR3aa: ASSEYRVGSGELF
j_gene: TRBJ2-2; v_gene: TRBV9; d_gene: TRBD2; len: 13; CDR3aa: ASSVGGRNTGELF
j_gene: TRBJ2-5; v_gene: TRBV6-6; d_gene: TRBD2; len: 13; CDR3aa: ASSRPTSGQETQY
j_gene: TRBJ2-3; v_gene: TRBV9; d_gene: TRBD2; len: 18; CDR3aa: ASSSPRTSGRWEGTDTQY
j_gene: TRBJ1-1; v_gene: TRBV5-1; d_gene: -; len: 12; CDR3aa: ASSPGHRNTEAF
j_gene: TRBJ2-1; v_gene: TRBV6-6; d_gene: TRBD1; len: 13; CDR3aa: ASSPGTGGYNEQF
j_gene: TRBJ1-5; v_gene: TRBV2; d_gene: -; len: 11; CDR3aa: ASSDSSLGPQH
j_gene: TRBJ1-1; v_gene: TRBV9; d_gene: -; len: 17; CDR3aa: ASSVAPAGRGRGNTEAF
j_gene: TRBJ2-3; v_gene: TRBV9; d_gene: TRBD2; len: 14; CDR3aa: ASSPGTSVSADTQY
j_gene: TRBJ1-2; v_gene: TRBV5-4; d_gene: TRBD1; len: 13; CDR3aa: ASSLPRTGYYGYT
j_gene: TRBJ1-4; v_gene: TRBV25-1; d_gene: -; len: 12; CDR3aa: ASSEGDAGEKLF
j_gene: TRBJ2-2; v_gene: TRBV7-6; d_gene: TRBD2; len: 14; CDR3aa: ASSLGSGSYTGELF
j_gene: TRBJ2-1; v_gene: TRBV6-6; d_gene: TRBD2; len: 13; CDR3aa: ASSPHLAGYNEQF
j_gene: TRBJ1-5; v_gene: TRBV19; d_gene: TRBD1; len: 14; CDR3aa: ASGTRGQGQDQPQH
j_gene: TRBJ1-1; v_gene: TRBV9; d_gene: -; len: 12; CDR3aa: ASSTLLSGGQAF
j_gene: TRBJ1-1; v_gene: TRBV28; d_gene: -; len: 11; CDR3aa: ASSAGRYTEAF
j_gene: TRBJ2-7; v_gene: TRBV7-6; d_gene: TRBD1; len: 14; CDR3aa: ASSPRAGQGFYEQY
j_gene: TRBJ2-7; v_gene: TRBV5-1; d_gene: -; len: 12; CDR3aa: ASSLTGNSYEQY
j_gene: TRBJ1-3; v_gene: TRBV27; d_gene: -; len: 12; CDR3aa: ASSLGQSGNTIY
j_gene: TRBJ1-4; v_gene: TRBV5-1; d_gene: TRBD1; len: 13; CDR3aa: ASSRDSSTNEKLF
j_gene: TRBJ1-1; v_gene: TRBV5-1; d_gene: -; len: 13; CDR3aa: ASSLGTATNTEAF
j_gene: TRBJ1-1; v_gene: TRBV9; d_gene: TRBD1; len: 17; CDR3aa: ASSVEGGDRLVPNTEAF
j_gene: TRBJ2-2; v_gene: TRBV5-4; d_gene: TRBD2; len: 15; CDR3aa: ASSLAKGGSGTGELF
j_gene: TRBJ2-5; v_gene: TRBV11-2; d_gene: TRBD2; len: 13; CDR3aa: ASSKMRERMETQY
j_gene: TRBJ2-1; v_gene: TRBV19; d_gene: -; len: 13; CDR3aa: ASSGDFLTYNEQF